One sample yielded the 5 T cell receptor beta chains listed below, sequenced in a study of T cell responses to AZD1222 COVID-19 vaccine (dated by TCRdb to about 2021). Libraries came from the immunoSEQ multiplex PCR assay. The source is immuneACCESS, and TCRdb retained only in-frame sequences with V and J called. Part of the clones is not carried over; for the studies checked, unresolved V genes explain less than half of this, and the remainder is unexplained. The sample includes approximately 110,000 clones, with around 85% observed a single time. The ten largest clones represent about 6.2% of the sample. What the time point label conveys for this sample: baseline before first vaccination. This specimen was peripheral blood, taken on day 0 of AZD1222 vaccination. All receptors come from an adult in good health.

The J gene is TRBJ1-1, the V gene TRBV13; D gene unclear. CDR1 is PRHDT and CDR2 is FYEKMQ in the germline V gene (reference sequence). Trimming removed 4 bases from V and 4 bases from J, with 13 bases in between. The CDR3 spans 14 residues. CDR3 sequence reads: CASSSPDRLTEAFF. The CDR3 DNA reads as TGTGCCAGCAGCTCCCCGGACCGACTCACTGAAGCTTTCTTT.

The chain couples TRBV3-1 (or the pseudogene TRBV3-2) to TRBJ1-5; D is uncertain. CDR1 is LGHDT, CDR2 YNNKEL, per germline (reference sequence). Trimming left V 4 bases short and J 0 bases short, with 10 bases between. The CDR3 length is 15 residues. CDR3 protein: CASSLGIYSNQPQHF. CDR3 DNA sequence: TGTGCCAGCAGCCTAGGGATCTATAGCAATCAGCCCCAGCATTTT.

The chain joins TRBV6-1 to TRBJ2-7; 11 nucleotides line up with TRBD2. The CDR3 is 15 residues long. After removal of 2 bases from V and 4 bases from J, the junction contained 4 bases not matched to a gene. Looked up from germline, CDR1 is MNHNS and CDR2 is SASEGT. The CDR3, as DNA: TGTGCCAGCAGTGAAATTACTAGCGGGGGTTACGAGCAGTACTTC. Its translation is CASSEITSGGYEQYF.

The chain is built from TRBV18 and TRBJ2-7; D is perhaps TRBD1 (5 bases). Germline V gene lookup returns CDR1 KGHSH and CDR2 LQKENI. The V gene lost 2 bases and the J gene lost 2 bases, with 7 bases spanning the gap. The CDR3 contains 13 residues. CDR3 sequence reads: CASSPARAYEQYF. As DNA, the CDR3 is TGTGCCAGCTCACCAGCCAGGGCCTACGAGCAGTACTTC. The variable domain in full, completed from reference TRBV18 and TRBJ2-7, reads NAGVMQNPRHLVRRRGQEARLRCSPMKGHSHVYWYRQLPEEGLKFMVYLQKENIIDESGMPKERFSAEFPKEGPSILRIQQVVRGDSAAYFCASSPARAYEQYFGPGTRLTVT.

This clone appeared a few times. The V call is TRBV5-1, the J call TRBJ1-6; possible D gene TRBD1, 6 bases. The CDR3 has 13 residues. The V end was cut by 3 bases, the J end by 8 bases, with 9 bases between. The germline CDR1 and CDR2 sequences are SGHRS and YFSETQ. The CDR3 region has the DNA TGCGCCAGCAGCTCCCCAGGGGATTCACCCCTCCACTTT. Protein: CASSSPGDSPLHF.